Each of the 15 T cell receptor beta chains below was sequenced from the same sample in a study of CD8 T cells in ankylosing spondylitis listed by TCRdb under 2017. The method was 5' RACE. Sequencing used an Illumina HiSeq 2500. Using fastp at Q25 and MiXCR, TCRdb reprocessed the public reads and kept productive beta chains. Records with the same CDR3 protein are collapsed into one entry carrying the most frequent genes and DNA. Counted in this sample were 250,000 to 350,000 distinct CDR3 sequences; 20% of them appeared once. 7.8% of the sample is held by the ten biggest clonotypes. The sequenced sample consisted of blood, either unsorted or a sorted T cell fraction (not recorded which). The receptors were sampled from a male donor with ankylosing spondylitis or in good health (not recorded which).

This clonotype was observed a few times. The rearrangement joins TRBV5-1 to TRBJ2-3; 7 positions match TRBD2. V gave up 1 base and J gave up 4 bases; unmatched junction bases: 6. The CDR3 is made up of 15 amino acids. Looked up from germline, CDR1 is SGHRS and CDR2 is YFSETQ. CDR3 in amino acids: CASSLNGLDPDTQYF. In DNA, the CDR3 is TGCGCCAGCAGCTTGAACGGACTAGACCCAGATACGCAGTATTTT.

This clonotype appeared many times. This rearrangement joins TRBV7-6 to TRBJ2-5; 8 bases are shared with TRBD2. Germline V CDR1 and CDR2: SGHVS, FNYEAQ. CDR3 size: 17 residues. Trimming took 3 bases from V and 3 from J; bases not matched to a gene: 12. The CDR3 spells CASSFNPKTSAEETQYF. CDR3 bases: TGTGCCAGCAGCTTTAATCCGAAGACTAGCGCGGAAGAGACCCAGTACTTC.

J is TRBJ2-5 and V is TRBV27; 7 bases are a match to TRBD2. V shed 7 bases and J 1 base; nucleotides not matched to a gene: 12. Germline CDR1 MNHEY, CDR2 SMNVEV (reference sequence). CDR3 size: 16 residues. CDR3 coding DNA: TGTGCCAGCACCCGGGGCGGCGGGGGAATCCAAGAGACCCAGTACTTC. Amino acids: CASTRGGGGIQETQYF.

V and J are TRBV6-5 and TRBJ1-2; D remains unclear. The CDR3 covers 17 residues. Looked up from germline, CDR1 is MNHEY and CDR2 is SVGAGI. Trimming pared 0 bases from V and 3 bases from J, leaving 17 bases between. The CDR3: CASSYSGFRDEDYGYTF. CDR3 DNA sequence: TGTGCCAGCAGTTACTCGGGTTTTAGGGATGAGGACTATGGCTACACCTTC.

A word on this clonotype: A read error is possible here, since a much larger clone lies one base away. The rearrangement uses TRBV27 and TRBJ1-5; the D gene is possibly TRBD1 (6 bases). The CDR3 has 14 amino acids. Germline V lookup: CDR1 MNHEY, CDR2 SMNVEV (reference sequence). Trimming pared 8 bases from V and 7 bases from J, leaving 18 bases between. The CDR3: CASCYRGGGQPQHF. CDR3 bases: TGTGCCAGCTGTTACCGAGGGGGTGGGCAGCCCCAGCATTTT.

The rearrangement uses TRBV12-3 or TRBV12-4 and TRBJ2-7; 9 bases line up with TRBD2. This CDR3 comprises 15 residues. V was pared by 3 bases and J by 6 bases, with 9 bases of the junction left unmatched. This chain's CDR3 is CASSFEAGGNGEQYV. CDR3 nucleotide sequence: TGTGCCAGCAGTTTTGAGGCGGGAGGGAATGGCGAGCAGTACGTC.

This clonotype was observed a few times. The chain couples TRBV6-5 to TRBJ2-3, with D tentatively TRBD1 (6 bases). The CDR3 is 12 amino acids. With 8 bases removed from V and 2 bases from J, the gap between germline ends came to 8 bases. Germline V gene sequence: CDR1 MNHEY, CDR2 SVGAGI. CDR3 bases: TGTGCCAGCGGGACAACCACAGATACGCAGTATTTT. Translated, it gives CASGTTTDTQYF.

In its sample, this clonotype was seen a few times. The chain employs TRBV11-2 and TRBJ1-1, with 7 bases aligning to TRBD1. With 4 bases clipped from V and 2 bases from J, the junction kept 7 bases outside the gene matches. Germline assignment: CDR1 SGHAT and CDR2 FQNNGV. The CDR3 is made up of 15 amino acids. CDR3 DNA: TGTGCCAGCAGCTCACAGGGGCAATATAACACTGAAGCTTTCTTT. Translating it yields CASSSQGQYNTEAFF. The full variable domain, completed using reference TRBV11-2 and TRBJ1-1, is EAGVAQSPRYKIIEKRQSVAFWCNPISGHATLYWYQQILGQGPKLLIQFQNNGVVDDSQLPKDRFSAERLKGVDSTLKIQPAKLEDSAVYLCASSSQGQYNTEAFFGQGTRLTVV.

This clonotype occurred a few times. This chain connects TRBV5-5 to TRBJ1-1; D may be TRBD1 (6 bases). V was trimmed by 4 bases and J by 6 bases, leaving 19 bases between them. CDR3 length equals 15 residues. Germline V gene lookup returns CDR1 SGHKS and CDR2 YYEKEE (reference sequence). Written as DNA, the CDR3 is TGTGCCAGCAGCCCAGGACAGACCTTTAACGCTGAAGCTTTCTTT. Translating it yields CASSPGQTFNAEAFF.

This clonotype has only a few counts. The chain joins TRBV5-1 to TRBJ2-5; TRBD1 is a possible D gene (6 bases). The V and J ends lost 2 bases and 3 bases respectively, with 17 bases between them. The germline CDR1 and CDR2 sequences are SGHRS and YFSETQ. The CDR3 contains 16 residues. The CDR3 sequence: CASSFLPGQTKETQYF. In nucleotides, the CDR3 is TGCGCCAGCAGCTTTCTTCCGGGACAAACAAAAGAGACCCAGTACTTC.

The chain recombines TRBV5-1 with TRBJ1-5; TRBD1 agrees at 8 bases. Unmatched junction bases numbered 10, after V lost 4 bases and J lost 4 bases. This CDR3 region has 16 residues. The germline V gene has CDR1 SGHRS and CDR2 YFSETQ. The CDR3 DNA reads as TGCGCCAGCAGCCTGGGGTCCACAGGGGGAAATCAGCCCCAGCATTTT. Translating gives CASSLGSTGGNQPQHF. The variable domain in full, with the rest retrieved from reference TRBV5-1 and TRBJ1-5, is KAGVTQTPRYLIKTRGQQVTLSCSPISGHRSVSWYQQTPGQGLQFLFEYFSETQRNKGNFPGRFSGRQFSNSRSEMNVSTLELGDSALYLCASSLGSTGGNQPQHFGDGTRLSIL.

This chain connects TRBV5-1 to TRBJ2-1, with 9 nucleotides matching TRBD1. CDR3 length equals 13 residues. The V and J ends lost 4 bases and 7 bases, in that order; junction bases with no gene match: 3. CDR1 and CDR2 from the germline V gene are SGHRS and YFSETQ. The CDR3 here is CASSGQGKNEQFF. CDR3 DNA: TGCGCCAGCAGCGGACAGGGGAAAAATGAGCAGTTCTTC.

The chain recombines TRBV7-2 with TRBJ2-1; D remains unclear. This CDR3 spans 15 amino acids. Deletions cut 1 base from V and 7 bases from J, with 14 bases between. CDR1 and CDR2 from the germline V gene are SGHTA and FQGNSA. The CDR3, as DNA: TGTGCCAGCAGCTTAGGGTTTATGGCCGCGAATGAGCAGTTCTTC. It codes for CASSLGFMAANEQFF.

This clonotype occurred a few times. CDR3 protein: CASSPGLAGLNTGELFF. CDR3 nucleotide sequence: TGTGCCAGCAGCCCTGGACTAGCGGGATTGAACACCGGGGAGCTGTTTTTT. The chain employs TRBV7-3 and TRBJ2-2, with 12 positions matching TRBD2. V lost 5 bases and J lost 1; bases outside the gene matches: 5. CDR3 length: 17 amino acids. CDR1 and CDR2 from the germline V gene are SGHTA and FQGTGA. Together with reference TRBV7-3 and TRBJ2-2, the CDR3 gives the full variable domain: GAGVSQTPSNKVTEKGKYVELRCDPISGHTALYWYRQSLGQGPEFLIYFQGTGAADDSGLPNDRFFAVRPEGSVSTLKIQRTERGDSAVYLCASSPGLAGLNTGELFFGEGSRLTVL.

This clonotype was counted a few times. The V and J genes are TRBV9 and TRBJ1-3, with TRBD1 identical over 8 bases. Germline CDR1 and CDR2: SGDLS and YYNGEE. The CDR3 runs 16 residues. The trim removed 1 base at V and 7 bases at J, leaving 10 bases unmatched. This chain's CDR3 is CASSVFTGGSWNTIYF. The CDR3, as DNA: TGTGCCAGCAGCGTATTCACAGGGGGAAGCTGGAACACCATATATTTT.